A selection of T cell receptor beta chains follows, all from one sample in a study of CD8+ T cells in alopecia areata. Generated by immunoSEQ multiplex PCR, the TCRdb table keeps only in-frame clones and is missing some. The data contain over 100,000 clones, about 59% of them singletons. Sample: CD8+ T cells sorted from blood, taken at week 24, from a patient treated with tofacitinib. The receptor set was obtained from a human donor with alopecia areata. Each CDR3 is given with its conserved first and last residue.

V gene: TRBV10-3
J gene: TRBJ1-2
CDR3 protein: CAITATAYGYTF

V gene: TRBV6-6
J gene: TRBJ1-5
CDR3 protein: CASSYPRNQPQHF

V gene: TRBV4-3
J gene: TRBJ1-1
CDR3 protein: CASSPNGENTEAFF

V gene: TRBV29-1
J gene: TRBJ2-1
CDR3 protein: CSAPFYQEQFF

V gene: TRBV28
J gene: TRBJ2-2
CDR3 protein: CASSPPGGGELFF

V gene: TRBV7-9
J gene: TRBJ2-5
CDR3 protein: CASSHSLSETQYF

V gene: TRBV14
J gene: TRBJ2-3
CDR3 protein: CASSQGPGYTDTQYF

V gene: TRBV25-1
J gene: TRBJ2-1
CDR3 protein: CASSQGNEQFF

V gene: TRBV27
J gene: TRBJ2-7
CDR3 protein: CASSLWEGSYEQYF

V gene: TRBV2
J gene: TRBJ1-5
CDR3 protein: CASSEGRSGLLSNQPQHF

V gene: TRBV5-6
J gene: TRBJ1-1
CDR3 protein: CASSFMEMAEAFF

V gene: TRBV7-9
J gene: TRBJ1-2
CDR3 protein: CASSLYSGDYGYTF

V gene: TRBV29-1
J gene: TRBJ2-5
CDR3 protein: CSADRDRSLETQYF

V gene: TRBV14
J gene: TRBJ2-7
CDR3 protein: CASSQWGVVYEQYF

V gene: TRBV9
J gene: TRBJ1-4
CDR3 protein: CASSEGQLNEKLFF

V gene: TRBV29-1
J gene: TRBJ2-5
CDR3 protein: CSVVTTQETQYF

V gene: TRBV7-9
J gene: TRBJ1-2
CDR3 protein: CASSGSYGYTF

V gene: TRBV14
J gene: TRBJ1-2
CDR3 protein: CASSQWTEGDYGYTF

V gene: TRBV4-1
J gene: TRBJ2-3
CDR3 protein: CASSVRPLGDTQYF

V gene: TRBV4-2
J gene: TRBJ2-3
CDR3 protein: CASSQGKEGLDTQYF

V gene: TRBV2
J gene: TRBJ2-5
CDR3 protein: CASSEVGIETQYF

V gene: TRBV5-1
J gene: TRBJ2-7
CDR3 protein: CASSSDRGIYEQYF

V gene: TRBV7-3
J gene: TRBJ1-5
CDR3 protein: CASSLETRVGNQPQHF

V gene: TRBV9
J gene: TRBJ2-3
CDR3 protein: CASSGGGGTDTQYF

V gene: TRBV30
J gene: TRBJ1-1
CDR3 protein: CAWNGGWDTEAFF

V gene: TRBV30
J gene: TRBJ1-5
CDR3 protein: CAWSFGTGSNQPQHF

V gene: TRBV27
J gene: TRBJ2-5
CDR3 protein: CASSLFRGGQETQYF